This T cell receptor beta chain derives from a study of blood T cell repertoires in COVID-19. About the research overall: There were acute and convalescent COVID-19 samples, and they came from the United States, Italy and Spain. T cells, B-cell-depleted T cells, or PBMCs provided the cDNA or gDNA that served as material.

This CDR3 is 16 amino acids long. Per the germline V gene, CDR1 is SGHRS and CDR2 is YFSETQ. Trimming at V came to 0 bases and at J to 2 bases, leaving 3 bases not matched to a gene. Participants were aged about 18 to 100 years from more than 20 US areas. In the 2 weeks before study entry, exposed participants met a COVID-19 case, which was PCR-confirmed or clinician-diagnosed. Clones were read by immunoSEQ multiplex PCR, and TCRdb kept only the in-frame ones, dropping some. Among 250,000 to 350,000 clones, approximately 89% were seen once, and the ten largest hold 2.5% to 3%. This clonotype was sampled from a woman in her 50s who had been exposed to COVID-19. The sample comprised PBMCs or T cells enriched from blood (not recorded which). The genes are TRBV5-1 and TRBJ2-7; 12 nucleotides align to TRBD2. The CDR3 loop is CASSLELAGGPYEQYF. CDR3 coding DNA: TGCGCCAGCAGCTTGGAACTAGCGGGGGGACCCTACGAGCAGTACTTC.